Presented here are 4 T cell receptor beta chains from one specimen sequenced in a study of cytomegalovirus exposure and HLA in healthy donors. 60 Vbeta and 13 Jbeta primers were used in PCR. Using immunoSEQ multiplex PCR, the repertoire was profiled, and TCRdb retains in-frame clones only, with some absent. The sample carries over 90,000 clones, about 62% recorded once. Input material: PBMCs. The receptors derive from a human donor in good health.

J is TRBJ2-7 and V is TRBV5-6, with 8 bases fitting TRBD1. This CDR3 spans 18 amino acids. In germline, CDR1 is SGHDT, CDR2 YYEEEE. V shed 3 bases and J 2 bases; nucleotides not matched to a gene: 16. The CDR3 loop is CASSYPGQVPTHTYEQYF. The CDR3 region has the DNA TGTGCCAGCAGCTATCCGGGACAGGTCCCCACCCACACCTACGAGCAGTACTTC.

This clone was observed once. The chain is built from TRBV7-9 and TRBJ2-1, with 11 bases aligning to TRBD2. The CDR3 spans 19 residues. Germline V gives CDR1 SEHNR, CDR2 FQNEAQ (reference sequence). Trimming took 0 bases from V and 0 from J; bases not matched to a gene: 7. CDR3 DNA sequence: TGTGCCAGCAGCTTAGCCGGGACTAGCGGACCGAGCTCCTACAATGAGCAGTTCTTC. Amino acid sequence: CASSLAGTSGPSSYNEQFF. The variable domain in full, with the rest retrieved from reference TRBV7-9 and TRBJ2-1, is DTGVSQNPRHKITKRGQNVTFRCDPISEHNRLYWYRQTLGQGPEFLTYFQNEAQLEKSRLLSDRFSAERPKGSFSTLEIQRTEQGDSAMYLCASSLAGTSGPSSYNEQFFGPGTRLTVL.

This clone was seen only a few times. This sequence joins TRBV5-4 and TRBJ2-5; possibly TRBD2 for D (5 bases). The J call could be wrong; TRBJ2-7 is a better fit for the DNA end. CDR3 length: 13 residues. The germline V gene has CDR1 SGHNT and CDR2 YYREEE (reference sequence). CDR3 region: CASSLVVGGEQYF. The CDR3 DNA sequence: TGTGCCAGCAGCTTGGTGGTAGGAGGCGAGCAGTACTTC.

The chain couples TRBV5-4 to TRBJ2-7, with D possibly TRBD1 on 7 matching bases. The CDR3 extends over 15 amino acids. Germline V gene data show CDR1 as SGHNT and CDR2 as YYREEE (reference sequence). Trimming cost V 2 bases and J 5 bases, with 17 bases left between them. The CDR3 region is CASSLTGDSKNEQYF. In nucleotides, the CDR3 is TGTGCCAGCAGCTTAACGGGGGACAGTAAGAACGAGCAGTACTTC.